This T cell receptor beta chain derives from a study of T cell responses to AZD1222 COVID-19 vaccine (dated by TCRdb to the early 2020s). Concerning the study at large: TCR sequencing was performed for approximately 240 trial participants, of whom around 200 were given two doses of AZD1222 and around 25 were given two doses of MenACWY control vaccine. Trial participants were enrolled into age subgroups of 18-55, 56-69 and 70-plus years, which contained approximately 150, 30 and 60 TCR-sequenced participants, respectively.

The germline V gene yields SGHRS for CDR1 and YFSETQ for CDR2. The CDR3 runs 13 amino acids, cysteine and phenylalanine included. Left in the record is the CDR3 DNA by itself, 39 bases read in frame from the first base. Trimming removed 4 bases from V and 10 bases from J; the gene matches leave 8 bases unexplained. The time point label, read with the paper, signifies: about 28 days (+/-7) after the second vaccine dose. Because spike-specific TCR depth and breadth did not differ between the two schedules, AZD1222 recipients who got a second dose at roughly 4 weeks were pooled with those who got a second dose at roughly 12 weeks. Vaccinee samples were obtained from the UK trials COV001 and COV002, which included a single-blind randomized controlled phase 2/3 trial of AZD1222 (ChAdOx1 nCoV-19) in healthy adults. For TCRbeta chain sequencing, PBMC samples from trial participants were taken at day 0 and at day 28 after the second dose.

This clone was observed a few times. Its antigen remains undetermined. No quality values exist for individual bases; no much larger clone is one base distant. Summary of the overall study and its limitations: Nearly half of unique spike-specific TCRs reportedly recognized epitopes outside regions mutated in the B.1.351 and B.1.1.7 variants. Participants were mostly white British and included more females than males, and it was suggested by the authors that clonal diversity may have been underestimated. The whole spike protein was spanned by vaccine-associated CD4 TCRs, and dominant responses were seen in regions 160-218 and 743-854. After two AZD1222 doses, both the breadth and the depth of spike-specific TCRs were significantly higher than at day 0 and than in MenACWY recipients. Conclusions about previously exposed vaccinees were limited because only six or seven AZD1222 recipients were SARS-CoV-2 seropositive at baseline. Because no day 14 peak-response samples were available, the repertoires could be characterized only after the peak T cell response. The 56-69-year group was small, and its depth increase did not reach significance, likely because of low power.

The CDR3 regions of human TCRbeta chains were subjected to immunosequencing. For the original study's pipeline: TCRs in the repertoires were matched against a reference library of SARS-CoV-2-specific TCRs that had been generated with the MIRA antigen-specificity platform. Breadth was defined as the fraction of unique TCRs that were SARS-CoV-2-associated. Depth was defined as the fraction of total T cells that were SARS-CoV-2-associated. Each spike-specific TCR was assigned to its reactive spike region and to a CD4 or CD8 class using the MIRA data. Log10-transformed breadth and depth values were compared by one-way ANOVA with Sidak's multiple comparisons tests. TCRdb took this table from immuneACCESS and kept in-frame rearrangements with V and J called. Such tables lack part of the clones; where checked against another copy, unresolved V genes explain under half of the gap, and the rest is unexplained. The V and J calls and clone size come from that table; D and trimming were worked out from the DNA. The sample records tens of thousands of clones, approximately 92% of which are singletons. The ten largest clones capture over 7.5% of the sample.

This TCR came from an adult who received the AZD1222 COVID-19 vaccine. The sequences come from peripheral blood, collected 28 days after the second AZD1222 dose. This chain is built from TRBV5-1 and TRBJ1-2, with 9 middle bases fitting TRBD1. The sequenced DNA is TGCGCCAGCAGCACACAGGGGGCGCAGGACTACACCTTC. It translates as CASSTQGAQDYTF.